This T cell receptor beta chain originates from a study of PD-1 blockade in classical Hodgkin lymphoma. As regards this clone: The antigen is undetermined.

Libraries were prepared by immunoSEQ multiplex PCR; TCRdb keeps only in-frame clonotypes and omits some of them. The repertoire holds tens of thousands of clones, with about 88% as singletons. Per germline, CDR1 KGHSH and CDR2 LQKENI. V lost 3 bases, J lost 4 bases, and 9 bases stayed unmatched. This CDR3 is 16 amino acids long. Time point meaning: cycle 4 day 1 (C4D1), after five to seven weeks of nivolumab. With no exception, relapse followed autologous stem cell transplantation in all patients, and brentuximab vedotin exposure varied. It was by magnetic negative selection that CD4+ T cells were purified from thawed PBMCs. Complete response, partial response or progressive disease constituted the best response categories observed. General study results and limits: No one has yet defined what causes the repertoire differences, which may be disease activity or prior therapy. Reported baseline diversity: healthy donors highest, relapsed/refractory patients lowest. By C4D1, CD4+ diversity increased significantly, especially in complete responders.

This receptor was identified in a human donor with classical Hodgkin lymphoma. Material: CD4+ T cells from blood, obtained before the fourth cycle of nivolumab. V usage is TRBV18 and J usage is TRBJ2-1, with 7 bases identical to TRBD2. CDR3 sequence reads: CASSPPPSRGYNEQFF. The CDR3 bases are TGTGCCAGCTCACCTCCCCCCTCGCGGGGGTACAATGAGCAGTTCTTC. Combining the CDR3 with reference TRBV18 and TRBJ2-1 gives the whole variable domain NAGVMQNPRHLVRRRGQEARLRCSPMKGHSHVYWYRQLPEEGLKFMVYLQKENIIDESGMPKERFSAEFPKEGPSILRIQQVVRGDSAAYFCASSPPPSRGYNEQFFGPGTRLTVL.